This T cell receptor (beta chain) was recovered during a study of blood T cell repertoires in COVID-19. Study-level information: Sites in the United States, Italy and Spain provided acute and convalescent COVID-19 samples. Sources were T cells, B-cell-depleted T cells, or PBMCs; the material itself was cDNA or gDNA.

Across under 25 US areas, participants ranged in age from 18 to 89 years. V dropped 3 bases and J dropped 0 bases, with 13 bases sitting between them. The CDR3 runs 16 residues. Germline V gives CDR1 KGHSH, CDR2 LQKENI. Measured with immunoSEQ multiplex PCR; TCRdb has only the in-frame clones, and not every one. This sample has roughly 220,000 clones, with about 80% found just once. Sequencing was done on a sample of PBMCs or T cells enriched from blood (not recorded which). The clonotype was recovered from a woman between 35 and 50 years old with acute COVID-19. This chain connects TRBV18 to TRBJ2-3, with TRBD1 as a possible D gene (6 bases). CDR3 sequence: CASSPDWTASTDTQYF. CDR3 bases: TGTGCCAGCTCACCGGACTGGACAGCCAGCACAGATACGCAGTATTTT.